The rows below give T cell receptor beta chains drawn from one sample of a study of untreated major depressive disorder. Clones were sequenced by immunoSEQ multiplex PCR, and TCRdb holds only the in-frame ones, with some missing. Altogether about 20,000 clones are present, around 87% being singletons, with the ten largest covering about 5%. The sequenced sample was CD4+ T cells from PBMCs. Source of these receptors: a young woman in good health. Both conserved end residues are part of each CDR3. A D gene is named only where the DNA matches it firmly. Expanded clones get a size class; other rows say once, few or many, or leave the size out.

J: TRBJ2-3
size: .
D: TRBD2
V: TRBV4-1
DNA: TGCGCCAGCAGCCAAGATAGGCTAGCGGGGGGCACAGATACGCAGTATTTT
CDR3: CASSQDRLAGGTDTQYF

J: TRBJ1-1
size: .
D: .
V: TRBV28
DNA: TGTGCCTCCCCGGGGGGGGCGGGGACTGAAGCTTTCTTT
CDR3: CASPGGAGTEAFF

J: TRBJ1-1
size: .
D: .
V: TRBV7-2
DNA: TGTGCCAGCAGCTTAGCGCAGTGGGCGGGCCGCACTGAAGCTTTCTTT
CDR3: CASSLAQWAGRTEAFF

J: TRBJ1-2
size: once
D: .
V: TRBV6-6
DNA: TGTGCCAGCAGGGACAGTTCACGCGGCTACACCTTC
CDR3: CASRDSSRGYTF

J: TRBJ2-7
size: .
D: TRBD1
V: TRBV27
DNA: TGTGCCAGCATGCGGGACAGGGGGATTGGCGAGCAGTACTTC
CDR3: CASMRDRGIGEQYF

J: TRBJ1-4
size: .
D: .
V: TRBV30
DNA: TGTGCCTGGGGCCCGACAGGTCCTAATGAAAAACTGTTTTTT
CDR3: CAWGPTGPNEKLFF

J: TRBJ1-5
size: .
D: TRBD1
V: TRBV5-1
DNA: TGCGCCAGCAGCCCAGACACAGGGGTAGGGCAGCCCCAGCATTTT
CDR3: CASSPDTGVGQPQHF

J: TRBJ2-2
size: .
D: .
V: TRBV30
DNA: TGTGCCTGGAGTGCGGTCCCGGGACTGTCGGCCGGGGAGCTGTTTTTT
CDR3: CAWSAVPGLSAGELFF

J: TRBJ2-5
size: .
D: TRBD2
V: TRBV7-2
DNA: TGTGCCAGCAGCTTCAGCGGGGGGGCGGAGACCCAGTACTTC
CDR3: CASSFSGGAETQYF

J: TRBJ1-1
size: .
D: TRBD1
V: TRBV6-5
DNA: TGTGCCAGCAGTTACTCGGTAGGACAGGGGGCGACTGAAGCTTTCTTT
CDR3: CASSYSVGQGATEAFF

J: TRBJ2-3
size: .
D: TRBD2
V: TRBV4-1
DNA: TGCGCCAGCAGCCAAAGGCCGGGGGGGCAGGTTACGCAGTATTTT
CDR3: CASSQRPGGQVTQYF

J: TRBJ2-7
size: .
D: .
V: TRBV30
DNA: TGTGCCTGGAGCGTAACACAGGACTTTGAGCAGTACTTC
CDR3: CAWSVTQDFEQYF

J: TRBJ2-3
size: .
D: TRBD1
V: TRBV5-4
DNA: TGTGCCAGCAGCTTGCCCCTGGGACAGGGGGCAGGAGATACGCAGTATTTT
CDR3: CASSLPLGQGAGDTQYF

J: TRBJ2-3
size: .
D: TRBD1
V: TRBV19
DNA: TGTGCCAGTAGTGGCCGGACAGGGCGAATTACTGATACGCAGTATTTT
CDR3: CASSGRTGRITDTQYF

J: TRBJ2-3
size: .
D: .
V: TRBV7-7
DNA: TGTGCCAGCAGGCCCTTGGTAACAGATACGCAGTATTTT
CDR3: CASRPLVTDTQYF

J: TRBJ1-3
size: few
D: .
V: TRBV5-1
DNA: TGCGCCAGCAGCTTGAGTCACCAGACCTCTGGAAACACCATATATTTT
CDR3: CASSLSHQTSGNTIYF

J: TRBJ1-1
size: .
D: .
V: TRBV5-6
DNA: TGTGCCAGCAGCTTGGTTGCGGGGGACACTGAAGCTTTCTTT
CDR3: CASSLVAGDTEAFF